This T cell receptor (beta chain) is from a study of metastatic and nonmetastatic thyroid tumors. The germline CDR1 and CDR2 sequences are SNHLY and FYNNEI. CDR3 size: 16 residues. V lost 7 bases, J lost 4 bases, and 12 bases stayed unmatched. MiXCR was used by TCRdb to re-call the PCR reads. The sample has some 29,000 clones; roughly 15% are singletons. There are many counts of this clone. Every patient was untreated before thyroid surgery. The sample consisted of blood. The V and J genes are TRBV2 and TRBJ2-3; 9 nucleotides line up with TRBD2. This receptor was identified in a female donor with papillary thyroid cancer or a benign thyroid nodule (not recorded which). Some clones in this sample may be carry-over from other donors' samples. The CDR3 loop reads CASTRDAGGIPDTQYF. Written as DNA, the CDR3 is TGTGCCAGCACCCGGGACGCGGGAGGGATCCCAGATACGCAGTATTTT.